This TCR beta chain is from a study of blood T cell repertoires in COVID-19. At the level of the study: In each case, the material was cDNA or gDNA derived from T cells, B-cell-depleted T cells, or PBMCs.

How the authors handled the data: Quantification of nucleated cells was approximated via reference gene primer amplification. The data were produced by immunoSEQ multiplex PCR, yet TCRdb's version contains in-frame clones alone and is incomplete. The V and J calls and clone size come from that table; D and trimming were worked out from the DNA. The sample has roughly 120,000 clones; about 90% are singletons. The sequencing input was peripheral blood. This receptor was identified in a man aged 45-60 years with COVID-19, enrolled during active disease.

CDR3 sequence: CASSLQGLNTEAFF. The CDR3 DNA reads TGTGCCAGTAGTTTACAGGGATTGAACACTGAAGCTTTCTTT. The chain joins TRBV19 to TRBJ1-1, with a tentative D call TRBD1 (6 bases). V lost 5 bases, J lost 0 bases, and 10 bases lay in between. Germline V gene data show CDR1 as LNHDA and CDR2 as SQIVND (reference sequence). The CDR3 spans 14 residues.